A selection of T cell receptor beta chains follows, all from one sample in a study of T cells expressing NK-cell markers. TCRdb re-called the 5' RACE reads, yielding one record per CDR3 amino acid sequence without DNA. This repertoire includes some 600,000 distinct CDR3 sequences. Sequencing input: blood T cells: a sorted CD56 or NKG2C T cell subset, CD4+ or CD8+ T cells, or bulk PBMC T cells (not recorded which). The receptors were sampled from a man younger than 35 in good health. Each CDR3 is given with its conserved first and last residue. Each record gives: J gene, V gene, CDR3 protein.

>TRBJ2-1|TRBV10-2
CASSESGAPYEQFF
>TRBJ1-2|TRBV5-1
CASSFPGEGYGYTF
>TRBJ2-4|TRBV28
CATMGQKNIQYF
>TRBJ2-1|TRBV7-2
CASSPEQMSYNEQFF
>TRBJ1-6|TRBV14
CASSQAHVNSPLHF
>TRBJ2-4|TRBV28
CASVRRAKNIQYF
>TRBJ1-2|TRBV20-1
CSARDLTRQGAGYGYTF
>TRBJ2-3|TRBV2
CASSDGLGSSSTDTQYF
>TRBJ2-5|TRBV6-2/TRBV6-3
CASSYGSAQETQYF
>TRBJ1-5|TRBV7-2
CASSLADLGIQPQHF
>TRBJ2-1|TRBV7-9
CASSLAGKDNEQFF
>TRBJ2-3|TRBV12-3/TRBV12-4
CASSRGGGLSTDTQYF
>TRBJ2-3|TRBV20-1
CSARHSGGARDTQYF
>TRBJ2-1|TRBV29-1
CSVDRTSGRINNEQFF
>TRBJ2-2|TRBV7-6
CASSGRPGQGTGELFF
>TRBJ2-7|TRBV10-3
CAISESQGRYEQYF
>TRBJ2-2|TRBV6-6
CAAGRTGELFF
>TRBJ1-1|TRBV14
CASSQEAFSEAFF
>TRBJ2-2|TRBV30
CAWSVLGRETGELFF
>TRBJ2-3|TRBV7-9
CASSLWGRELVDTQYF
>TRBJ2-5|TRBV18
CASSPRGRGQETQYF
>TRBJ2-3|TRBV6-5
CASSYGAGGVYTDTQYF
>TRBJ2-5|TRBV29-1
CSVDVLAGSQETQYF
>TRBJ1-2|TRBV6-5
CASSYATGLMNYGYTF
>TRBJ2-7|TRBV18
CASSPRETGVYEQYF
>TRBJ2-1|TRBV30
CAWSLAGRGLYNEQFF
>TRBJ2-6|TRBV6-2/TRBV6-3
CASSYSIGTSQSYSGANVLTF
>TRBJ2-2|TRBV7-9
CASSFLTVNTGELFF
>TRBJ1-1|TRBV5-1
CASSLKDRLNTEAFF
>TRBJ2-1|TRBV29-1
CSVEEDGAGAENEQFF
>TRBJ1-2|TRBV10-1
CASSESRGSNYGYTF
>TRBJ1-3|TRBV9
CASGTGGHTIYF
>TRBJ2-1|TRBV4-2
CASSPPGPPEQFF
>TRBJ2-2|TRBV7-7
CASSLLGSANTGELFF
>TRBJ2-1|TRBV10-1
CASSAGTANEQFF
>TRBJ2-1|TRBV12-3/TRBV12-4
CASSLEGKTADEQFF
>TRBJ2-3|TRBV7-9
CASSLDRTSLPDTQYF
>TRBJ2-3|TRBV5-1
CASSLAGSGPSTDTQYF
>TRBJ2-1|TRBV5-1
CASSLEGVINYEQFF
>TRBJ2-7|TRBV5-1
CASSLDGQGDEQYF
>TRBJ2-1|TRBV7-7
CASSYLSDHSYNEQFF
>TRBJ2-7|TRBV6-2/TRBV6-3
CASSYAGWGEQYF
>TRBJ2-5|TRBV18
CASSPSTNSGLETQYF
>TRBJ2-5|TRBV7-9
CASSASGGIQETQYF
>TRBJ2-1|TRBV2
CASLWDRGQYNEQFF
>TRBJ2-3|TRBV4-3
CASSRERFDTQYF
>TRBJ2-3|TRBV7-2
CASSWIGGAGDTQYF
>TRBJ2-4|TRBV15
CATSRGGNEDIQYF
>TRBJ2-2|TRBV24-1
CATSALLAGGNTGELFF
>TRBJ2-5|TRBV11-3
CASSSGLAGVAETQYF
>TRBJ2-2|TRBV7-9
CASSPWDSPNTGELFF
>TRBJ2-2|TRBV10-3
CATTGTARTGELFF
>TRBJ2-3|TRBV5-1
CASSLIQSTDTQYF
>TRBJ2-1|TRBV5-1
CASSFETSGSVNEQFF
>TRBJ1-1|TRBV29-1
CSVDGQALNTEAFF
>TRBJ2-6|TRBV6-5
CASRLTGTALSGANVLTF
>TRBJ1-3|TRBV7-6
CASRLGPTGNTIYF
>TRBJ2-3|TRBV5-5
CASSLGQGLRADTQYF
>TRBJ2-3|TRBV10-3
CAISQGTDTQYF
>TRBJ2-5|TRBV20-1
CSATGTSGGETQYF